The entry below gives a single T cell receptor (beta chain) sequence along with its context. This may be a read error, as it is one base from a much larger clone. The sample originates from a study of metastatic and nonmetastatic thyroid tumors. For the study at large: For malignant and benign thyroid patients, tumor or nodule tissue and blood were the sources whose repertoires were compared.

Authors' processing steps: The distant-metastasis classifier for papillary thyroid cancer was built from CDR3 differences across clinicopathological groups. TCRdb reprocessed the PCR reads via MiXCR. The authors' filters were not applied to this entry. The sample carries more than 35,000 clones, 13% recorded once. CDR1 and CDR2 (germline): SEHNR, FQNEAQ (reference sequence). The V gene lost 3 bases and the J gene lost 7 bases, with 11 bases spanning the gap. The CDR3 runs to 13 residues. Nobody among the patients had been given any treatment before thyroid surgery. The chain couples TRBV7-9 to TRBJ2-3, with D possibly TRBD2 on 6 matching bases. Sequencing was carried out using blood. This TCR came from a female donor with papillary thyroid cancer or a benign thyroid nodule (not recorded which). Some clones in this sample may be carry-over from other donors' samples. The CDR3 protein is CASSFGRGNTQYF. For the CDR3, the DNA is TGTGCCAGCAGCTTTGGCCGGGGGAATACGCAGTATTTT.